Reported below is one TCR beta chain. The count of this clone is one. Its antigen is not yet known. Nothing much larger sits one base from this clone, and base qualities are not available. The entry originates in a study of IL-17A CD8 T cells in psoriatic arthritis synovium. Looking at the study overall: The study aimed to define the phenotype, molecular profile and function of synovial IL-17A+CD8+ T cells in psoriatic arthritis pathogenesis.

Synovial fluid effusions were drawn by aspiration from the actively inflamed joints of psoriatic arthritis patients. For each patient, synovial fluid served as the source from which three memory CD8+ T cell populations were isolated by sorting: Tc1 cells (IL-17A-IFNgamma+), Tc17 cells (IL-17A+) and the bulk memory fraction, allowing their TCR repertoires to be compared. The psoriatic arthritis patients fulfilled the Classification of Psoriatic Arthritis Study Group (CASPAR) criteria. Bulk memory CD8+ T cells were sorted as CD45RA-CD27+/- plus CD45RA+CD27- cells. TCRbeta sequencing was performed on sorted synovial fluid CD8+ T cell subsets from a few patients with psoriatic arthritis. Synovial fluid mononuclear cells were isolated using Lymphoprep and were cryopreserved in liquid nitrogen prior to use. Cryopreservation medium contained approximately 50% fetal calf serum and around 10% dimethyl sulfoxide.

After DNA extraction (Qiagen), TCRbeta V-D-J rearrangements were amplified in a bias-controlled manner and then sequenced at high throughput (immunoSEQ; Adaptive Biotech). On the study's bioinformatics: Productive sequences were analyzed at sequence level using the immunoSEQ Analyzer platform. Clonality was computed as 1 minus Pielou's evenness, ranging from 0 (highly polyclonal) to 1 (monoclonal). The Morisita index, which runs from 0 (no similarity) to 1 (complete similarity), was used to measure repertoire overlap between subsets. TCRdb took this table from immuneACCESS and kept in-frame rearrangements with V and J called. Such tables lack part of the clones; where checked against another copy, unresolved V genes explain under half of the gap, and the rest is unexplained. The DNA gave D and trimming, while V, J and clone size come from that table. Recorded for this sample are some 2,200 clones; roughly 76% of them occurred a single time. In total, the top ten clones hold 10% to 13% of the sample.

Study-wide conclusions, independent of this receptor: Some individual clones occupied over 5% of the repertoire, though most synovial CD8+ subsets remained polyclonal. Because no psoriatic arthritis synovial tissue samples were available, cells were taken from synovial fluid instead of synovial tissue. TCR sequencing covered only three patients, which the authors acknowledged as a limited sample size.

The clonotype comes from a human donor with psoriatic arthritis. The specimen sequenced was memory CD8+ T cells from synovial fluid. Per the publication, the cell subset or site label means: bulk memory CD8+ T cells (CD45RA-CD27+/- and CD45RA+CD27-).

Here is the DNA: TGTGCCAGCAGGGCACTCCTGGAGGGGAACACTGAAGCTTTCTTT. Its protein is CASRALLEGNTEAFF. The rearranged chain carries TRBV6-1 and TRBJ1-1, with an unclear D gene assignment. From the cysteine through the phenylalanine, the CDR3 covers 15 amino acids. Only the CDR3 portion is preserved as DNA: 45 bases, with reading frame beginning at the first base. The germline V gene yields MNHNS for CDR1 and SASEGT for CDR2. V is clipped by 6 bases and J by 1 base, and the sequence between their germline boundaries is 15 bases long.